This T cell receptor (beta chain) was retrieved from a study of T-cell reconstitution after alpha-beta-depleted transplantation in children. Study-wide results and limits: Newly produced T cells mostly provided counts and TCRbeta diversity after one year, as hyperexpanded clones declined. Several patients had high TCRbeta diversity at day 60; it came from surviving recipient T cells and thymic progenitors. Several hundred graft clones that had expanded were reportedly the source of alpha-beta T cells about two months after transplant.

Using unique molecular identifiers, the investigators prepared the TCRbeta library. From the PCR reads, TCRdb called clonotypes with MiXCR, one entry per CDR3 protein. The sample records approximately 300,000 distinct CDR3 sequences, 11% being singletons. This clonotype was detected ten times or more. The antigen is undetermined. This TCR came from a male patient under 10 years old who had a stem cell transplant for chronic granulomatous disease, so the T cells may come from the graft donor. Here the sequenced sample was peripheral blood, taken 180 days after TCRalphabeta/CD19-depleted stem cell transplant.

DNA of the CDR3: TGTGCCAGCAGCTTGGGAGGAAATAATGAAAAACTGTTTTTT. This translates into CASSLGGNNEKLFF. This chain connects TRBV5-5 to TRBJ1-4; D is undetermined. CDR1 is SGHKS, CDR2 YYEKEE, per germline (reference sequence). Trimming took 0 bases from V and 4 from J, leaving 7 bases between them. This CDR3 is 14 amino acids long.